This T cell receptor (beta chain) was sequenced for a study of cytomegalovirus exposure and HLA in healthy donors. PCR employed 60 Vbeta and 13 Jbeta primers. TCRdb keeps only in-frame clones here, not all; method: immunoSEQ multiplex PCR. The table records 200,000 to 250,000 clones, approximately 80% of them present only once. The germline CDR1 and CDR2 sequences are SQVTM and ANQGSEA. The germline V and J ends were trimmed by 6 bases and 2 bases, with 10 bases remaining between them. The CDR3 contains 13 residues. The chain joins TRBV29-1 to TRBJ2-2, with D perhaps TRBD1 (5 bases). Sequenced: PBMCs. This TCR came from a man aged 25-40 years in good health and CMV-seronegative. The CDR3 nucleotides read TGCAGCGTCGTACAGGTCAACACCGGGGAGCTGTTTTTT. As protein: CSVVQVNTGELFF.